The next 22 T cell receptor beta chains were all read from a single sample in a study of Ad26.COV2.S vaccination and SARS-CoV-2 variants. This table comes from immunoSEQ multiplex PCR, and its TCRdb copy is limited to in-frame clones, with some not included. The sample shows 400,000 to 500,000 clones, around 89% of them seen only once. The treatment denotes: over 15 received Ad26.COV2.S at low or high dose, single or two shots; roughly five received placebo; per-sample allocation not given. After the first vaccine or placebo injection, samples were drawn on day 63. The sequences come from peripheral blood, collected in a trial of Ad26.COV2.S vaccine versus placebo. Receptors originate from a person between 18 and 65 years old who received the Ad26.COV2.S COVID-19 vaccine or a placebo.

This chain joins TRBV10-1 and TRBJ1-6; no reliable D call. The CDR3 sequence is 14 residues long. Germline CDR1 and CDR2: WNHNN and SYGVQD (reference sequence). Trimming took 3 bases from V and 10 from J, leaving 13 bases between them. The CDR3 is CASSERGRGSPLHF. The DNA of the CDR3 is TGCGCCAGCAGTGAAAGAGGGCGCGGATCACCCCTCCACTTT.

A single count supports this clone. CDR3 loop: CASSNTGQLGTDTQYF. In nucleotides, the CDR3 is TGTGCCAGCAGCAACACCGGACAGCTTGGCACAGATACGCAGTATTTT. The chain recombines TRBV5-4 with TRBJ2-3; D might be TRBD1 (6 bases). This CDR3 spans 16 amino acids. V was pared by 4 bases and J by 1 base, with 16 bases between. Germline CDR1 is SGHNT and CDR2 is YYREEE (reference sequence).

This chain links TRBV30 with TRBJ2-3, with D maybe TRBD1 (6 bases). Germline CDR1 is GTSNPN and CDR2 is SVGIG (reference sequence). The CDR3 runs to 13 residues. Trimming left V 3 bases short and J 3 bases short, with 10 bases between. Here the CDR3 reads CAWRGGRTDTQYF. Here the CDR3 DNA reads TGTGCCTGGAGAGGGGGAAGGACAGATACGCAGTATTTT. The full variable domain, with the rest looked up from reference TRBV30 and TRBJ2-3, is SQTIHQWPATLVQPVGSPLSLECTVEGTSNPNLYWYRQAAGRGLQLLFYSVGIGQISSEVPQNLSASRPQDRQFILSSKKLLLSDSGFYLCAWRGGRTDTQYFGPGTRLTVL.

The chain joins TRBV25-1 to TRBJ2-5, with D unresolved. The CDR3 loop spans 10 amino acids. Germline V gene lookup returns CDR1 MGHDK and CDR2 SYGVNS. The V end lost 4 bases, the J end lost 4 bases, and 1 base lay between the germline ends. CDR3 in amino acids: CASSGETQYF. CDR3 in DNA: TGTGCCAGCAGTGGAGAGACCCAGTACTTC.

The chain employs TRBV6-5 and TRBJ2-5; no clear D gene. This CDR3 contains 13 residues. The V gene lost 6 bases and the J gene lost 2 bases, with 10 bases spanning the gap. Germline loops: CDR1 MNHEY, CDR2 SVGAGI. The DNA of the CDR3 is TGTGCCAGCAGGCAAATGGGGCAAGAGACCCAGTACTTC. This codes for CASRQMGQETQYF.

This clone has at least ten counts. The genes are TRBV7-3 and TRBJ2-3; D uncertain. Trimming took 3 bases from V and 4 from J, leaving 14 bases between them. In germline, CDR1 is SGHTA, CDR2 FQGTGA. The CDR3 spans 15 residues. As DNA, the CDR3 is TGTGCCAGCAGCTTCAACTCGGTCCCAGCAGATACGCAGTATTTT. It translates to CASSFNSVPADTQYF.

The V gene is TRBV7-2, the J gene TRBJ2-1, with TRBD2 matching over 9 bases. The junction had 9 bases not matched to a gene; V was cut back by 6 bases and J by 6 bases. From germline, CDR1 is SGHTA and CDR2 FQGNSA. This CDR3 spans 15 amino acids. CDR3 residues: CASRSSGLAANEQFF. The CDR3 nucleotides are TGTGCCAGCAGATCATCGGGACTAGCTGCCAATGAGCAGTTCTTC. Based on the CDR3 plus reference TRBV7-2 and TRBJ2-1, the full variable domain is GAGVSQSPSNKVTEKGKDVELRCDPISGHTALYWYRQSLGQGLEFLIYFQGNSAPDKSGLPSDRFSAERTGGSVSTLTIQRTQQEDSAVYLCASRSSGLAANEQFFGPGTRLTVL.

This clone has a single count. CDR3 DNA: TGTGCCAGCAGCTTGGTCGGGACAGGGAGCGAGCAGTACTTC. Encoded protein: CASSLVGTGSEQYF. The gene calls are TRBV5-6 and TRBJ2-7, with 9 bases matching TRBD1. Germline CDR1 and CDR2: SGHDT and YYEEEE. This CDR3 region has 14 residues. Unmatched junction bases numbered 4, after V lost 0 bases and J lost 6 bases. The whole variable domain, filled in from reference TRBV5-6 and TRBJ2-7, reads DAGVTQSPTHLIKTRGQQVTLRCSPKSGHDTVSWYQQALGQGPQFIFQYYEEEERQRGNFPDRFSGHQFPNYSSELNVNALLLGDSALYLCASSLVGTGSEQYFGPGTRLTVT.

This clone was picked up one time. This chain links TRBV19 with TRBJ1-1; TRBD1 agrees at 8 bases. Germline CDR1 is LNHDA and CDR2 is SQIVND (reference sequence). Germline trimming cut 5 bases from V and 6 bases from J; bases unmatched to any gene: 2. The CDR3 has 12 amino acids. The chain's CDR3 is CASSLDRAEAFF. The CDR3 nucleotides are TGTGCCAGTAGTTTGGACAGGGCTGAAGCTTTCTTT.

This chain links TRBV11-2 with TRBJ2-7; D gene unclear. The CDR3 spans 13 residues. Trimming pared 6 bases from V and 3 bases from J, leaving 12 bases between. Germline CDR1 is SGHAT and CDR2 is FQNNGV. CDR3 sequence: CASRPNTSYEQYF. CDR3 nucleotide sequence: TGTGCCAGCAGACCAAATACAAGCTACGAGCAGTACTTC.

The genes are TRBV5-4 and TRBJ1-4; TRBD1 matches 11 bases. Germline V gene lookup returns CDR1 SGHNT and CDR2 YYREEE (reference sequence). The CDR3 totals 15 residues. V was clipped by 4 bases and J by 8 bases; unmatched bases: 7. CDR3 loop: CASSATGTGGEKLFF. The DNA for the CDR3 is TGTGCCAGCAGCGCAACCGGGACAGGGGGAGAAAAACTGTTTTTT.

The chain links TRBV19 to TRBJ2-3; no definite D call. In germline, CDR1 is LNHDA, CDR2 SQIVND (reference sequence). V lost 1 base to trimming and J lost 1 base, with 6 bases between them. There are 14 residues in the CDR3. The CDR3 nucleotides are TGTGCCAGTAGTATAGTACAGCGCACAGATACGCAGTATTTT. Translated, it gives CASSIVQRTDTQYF.

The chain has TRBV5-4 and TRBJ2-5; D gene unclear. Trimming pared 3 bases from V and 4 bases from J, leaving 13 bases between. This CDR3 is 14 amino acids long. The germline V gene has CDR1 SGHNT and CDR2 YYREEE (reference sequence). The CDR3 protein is CASSSARNRETQYF. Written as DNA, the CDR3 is TGTGCCAGCAGCTCCGCCAGGAACCGAGAGACCCAGTACTTC.

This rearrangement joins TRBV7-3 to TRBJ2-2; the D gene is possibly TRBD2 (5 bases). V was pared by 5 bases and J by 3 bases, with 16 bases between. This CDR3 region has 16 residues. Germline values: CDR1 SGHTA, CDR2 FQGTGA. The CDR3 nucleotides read TGTGCCAGCAGCCGCGGACTGTTAAGGGACACCGGGGAGCTGTTTTTT. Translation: CASSRGLLRDTGELFF. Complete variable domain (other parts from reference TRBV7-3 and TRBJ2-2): GAGVSQTPSNKVTEKGKYVELRCDPISGHTALYWYRQSLGQGPEFLIYFQGTGAADDSGLPNDRFFAVRPEGSVSTLKIQRTERGDSAVYLCASSRGLLRDTGELFFGEGSRLTVL.

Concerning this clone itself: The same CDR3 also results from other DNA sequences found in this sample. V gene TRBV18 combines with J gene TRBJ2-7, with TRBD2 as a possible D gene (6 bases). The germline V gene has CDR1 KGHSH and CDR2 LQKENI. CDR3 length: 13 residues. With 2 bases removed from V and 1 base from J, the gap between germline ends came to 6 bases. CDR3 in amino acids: CASSPGGSYEQYF. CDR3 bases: TGTGCCAGCTCACCAGGAGGGTCCTACGAGCAGTACTTC.

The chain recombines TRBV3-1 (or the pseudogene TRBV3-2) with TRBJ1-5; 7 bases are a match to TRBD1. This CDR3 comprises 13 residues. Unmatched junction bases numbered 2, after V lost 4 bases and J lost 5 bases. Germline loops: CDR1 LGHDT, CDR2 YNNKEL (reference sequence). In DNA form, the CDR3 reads TGTGCCAGCAGCCGAGACAGGGATCAGCCCCAGCATTTT. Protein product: CASSRDRDQPQHF.

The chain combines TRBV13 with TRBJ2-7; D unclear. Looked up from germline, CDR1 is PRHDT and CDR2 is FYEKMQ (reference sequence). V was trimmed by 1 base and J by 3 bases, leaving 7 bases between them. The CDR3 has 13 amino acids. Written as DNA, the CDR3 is TGTGCCAGCAGCTTAGAGAAGCACTACGAGCAGTACTTC. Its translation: CASSLEKHYEQYF.

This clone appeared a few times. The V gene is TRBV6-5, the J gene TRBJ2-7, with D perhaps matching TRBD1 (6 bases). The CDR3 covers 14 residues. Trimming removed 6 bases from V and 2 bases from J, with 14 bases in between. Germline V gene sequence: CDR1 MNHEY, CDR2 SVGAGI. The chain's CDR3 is CASSRDITPYEQYF. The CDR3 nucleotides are TGTGCCAGCAGCCGGGACATAACCCCCTACGAGCAGTACTTC.

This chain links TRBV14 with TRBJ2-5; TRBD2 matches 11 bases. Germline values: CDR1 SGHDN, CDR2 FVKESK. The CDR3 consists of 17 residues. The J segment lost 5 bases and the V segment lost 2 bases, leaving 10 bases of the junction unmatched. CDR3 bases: TGTGCCAGCAGCCAACTCACTAGCGGGGGTTCGGGGGAGACCCAGTACTTC. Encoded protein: CASSQLTSGGSGETQYF.

The CDR3, as DNA: TGTGCCAGCAGTTACACCCGGAGCAGGCACACTGAAGCTTTCTTT. Protein: CASSYTRSRHTEAFF. The chain is built from TRBV6-5 and TRBJ1-1; D remains unclear. The CDR3 is 15 residues long. Germline lookup yields CDR1 MNHEY and CDR2 SVGAGI. V lost 2 bases to trimming and J lost 3 bases, with 13 bases between them.

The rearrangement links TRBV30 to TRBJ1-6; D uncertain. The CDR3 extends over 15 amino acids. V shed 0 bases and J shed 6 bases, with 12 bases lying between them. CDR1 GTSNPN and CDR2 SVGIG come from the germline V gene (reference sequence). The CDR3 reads CAWSVLGIRNSPLHF. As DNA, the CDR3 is TGTGCCTGGAGTGTACTGGGGATTCGTAATTCACCCCTCCACTTT.

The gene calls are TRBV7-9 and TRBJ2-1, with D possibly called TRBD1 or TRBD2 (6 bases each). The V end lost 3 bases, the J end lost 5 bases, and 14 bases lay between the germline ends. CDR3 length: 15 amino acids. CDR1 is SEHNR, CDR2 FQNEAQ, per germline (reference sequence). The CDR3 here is CASSLEGVLDNEQFF. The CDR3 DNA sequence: TGTGCCAGCAGCTTGGAGGGGGTTTTGGACAATGAGCAGTTCTTC.